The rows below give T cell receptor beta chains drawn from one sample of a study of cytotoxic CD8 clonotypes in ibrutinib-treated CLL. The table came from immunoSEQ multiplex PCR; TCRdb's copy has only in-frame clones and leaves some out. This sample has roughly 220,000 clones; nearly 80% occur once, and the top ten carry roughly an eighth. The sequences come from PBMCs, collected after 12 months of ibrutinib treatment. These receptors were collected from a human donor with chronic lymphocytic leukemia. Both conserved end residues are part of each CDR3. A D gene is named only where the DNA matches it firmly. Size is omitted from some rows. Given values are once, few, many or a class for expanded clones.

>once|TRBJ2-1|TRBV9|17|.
TGTGCCAGCAGCGTAGAGGGTGGTCCCAGCTCCTACAATGAGCAGTTCTTC
CASSVEGGPSSYNEQFF
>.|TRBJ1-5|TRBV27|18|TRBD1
TGTGCCAGCAGTTTATTCGCAGGGGGGGGCTGGGGCAATCAGCCCCAGCATTTT
CASSLFAGGGWGNQPQHF
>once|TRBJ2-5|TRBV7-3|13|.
TGTGCCAGCAGCTTAGCCCGCCGGGAGACCCAGTACTTC
CASSLARRETQYF
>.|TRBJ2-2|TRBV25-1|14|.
TGTGCCAGCAGTGAATCCCAGAACACCGGGGAGCTGTTTTTT
CASSESQNTGELFF
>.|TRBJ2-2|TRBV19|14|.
TGTGCCAGTAGTAGCGGGTACCAGTCGGGGGAGCTGTTTTTT
CASSSGYQSGELFF
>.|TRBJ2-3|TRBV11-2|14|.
TGTGCCAGCAGCCCCCCCGACAACACAGATACGCAGTATTTT
CASSPPDNTDTQYF
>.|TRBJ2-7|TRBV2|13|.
TGTGCCAGCATTCGGACAGACTCCTACGAGCAGTACTTC
CASIRTDSYEQYF
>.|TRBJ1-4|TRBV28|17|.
TGTGCCAGCAGTTTACCTCAGACAGGCCTGTTTCGGGAAAAACTGTTTTTT
CASSLPQTGLFREKLFF
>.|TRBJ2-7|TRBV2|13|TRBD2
TGTGCCAGGAGCGGGGGCCGAGACTACGAGCAGTACTTC
CARSGGRDYEQYF
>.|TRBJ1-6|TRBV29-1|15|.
TGCAGCGTTGAGGGGGTGGAAGGGTATAATTCACCCCTCCACTTT
CSVEGVEGYNSPLHF
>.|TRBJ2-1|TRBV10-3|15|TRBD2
TGTGCCATCAGTGATAGCGGGGGCCGCAACGATGAGCAGTTCTTC
CAISDSGGRNDEQFF
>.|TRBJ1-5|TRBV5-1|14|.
TGCGCCAGCAGCTTGACGGGGGCGAAGGAGCCCCAGCATTTT
CASSLTGAKEPQHF
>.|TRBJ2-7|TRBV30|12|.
TGTGCCTGGAGTGTGGCGGGGGCGCAGCAGTACTTC
CAWSVAGAQQYF
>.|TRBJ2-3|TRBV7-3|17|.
TGTGCCAGCAGCACCCTGATAGTGCGCTGCCACCCAGATACGCAGTATTTT
CASSTLIVRCHPDTQYF
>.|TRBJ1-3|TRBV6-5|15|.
TGTGCCAGCAGCCAAGGACATGTCTCTGGAAACACCATATATTTT
CASSQGHVSGNTIYF
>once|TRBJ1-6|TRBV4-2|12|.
TGTGCCAGCAGGACCGATAATTCACCCCTCCACTTT
CASRTDNSPLHF
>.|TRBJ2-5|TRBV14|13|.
TGTGCCAGCAGCCAAGAAGGGCCGCTGACCCAGTACTTC
CASSQEGPLTQYF
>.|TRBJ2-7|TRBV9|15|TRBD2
TGTGCCAGCAGCGTAGAAGCTAGCGGGAGCGGCGAGCAGTACTTC
CASSVEASGSGEQYF
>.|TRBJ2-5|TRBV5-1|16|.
TGCGCCAGCAAGTTGGGGGGGCAAGTTGCTGGAGAGACCCAGTACTTC
CASKLGGQVAGETQYF
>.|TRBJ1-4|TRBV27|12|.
TGTGCCAGCAGTTCAACTAATGAAAAACTGTTTTTT
CASSSTNEKLFF
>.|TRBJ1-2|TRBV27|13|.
TGTGCCAGCAGTTTCCAGGGAAACTATGGCTACACCTTC
CASSFQGNYGYTF
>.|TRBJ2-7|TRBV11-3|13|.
TGTGCCAGCAGCAAGGGACCGTACTACGAGCAGTACTTC
CASSKGPYYEQYF
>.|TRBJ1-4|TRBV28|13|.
TGTGCCAGCAGTTGGCAGACTAATGAAAAACTGTTTTTT
CASSWQTNEKLFF
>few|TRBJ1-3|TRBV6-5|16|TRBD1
TGTGCCAGCAGTTCCACTACAGGGGGAGGTGGAAACACCATATATTTT
CASSSTTGGGGNTIYF
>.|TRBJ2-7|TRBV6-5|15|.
TGTGCCAGCAGTTATCAAAGCGGGCCCCCCTACGAGCAGTACTTC
CASSYQSGPPYEQYF
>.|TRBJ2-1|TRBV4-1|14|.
TGCGCCAGCAGCCAAGACTCGGCTAGTTTTGAGCAGTTCTTC
CASSQDSASFEQFF
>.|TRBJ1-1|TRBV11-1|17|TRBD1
TGTGCCAGCAGCTCCAGGGGTCGACGACAGGGAGGCCCTGAAGCTTTCTTT
CASSSRGRRQGGPEAFF
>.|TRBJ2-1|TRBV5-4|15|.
TGTGCCAGCAGCTTCAGTGGGGGCTCCTACAATGAGCAGTTCTTC
CASSFSGGSYNEQFF
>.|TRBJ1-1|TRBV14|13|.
TGTGCCAGCAGCCTTAACCCGAACACTGAAGCTTTCTTT
CASSLNPNTEAFF
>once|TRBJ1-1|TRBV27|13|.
TGTGCCAGCATCCCCTGGGGAGGGAATAAAGCTTTCTTT
CASIPWGGNKAFF
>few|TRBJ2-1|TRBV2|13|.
TGTGCCAGCTCCCGGAGCACCTACAATGAGCAGTTCTTC
CASSRSTYNEQFF
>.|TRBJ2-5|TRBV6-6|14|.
TGTGCCAGCAGTTATTTGGCCCCCCTCGAGACCCAGTACTTC
CASSYLAPLETQYF
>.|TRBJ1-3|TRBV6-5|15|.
TGTGCCAGCAGTTACTCGGCTGGCTTTGGAAACACCATATATTTT
CASSYSAGFGNTIYF
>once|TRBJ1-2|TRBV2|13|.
TGTGCCAGCACGGGGTCCGAAGACTATGGCTACACCTTC
CASTGSEDYGYTF
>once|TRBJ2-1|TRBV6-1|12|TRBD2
TGTGCCAGCCGCGGGAGCTACAATGAGCAGTTCTTC
CASRGSYNEQFF
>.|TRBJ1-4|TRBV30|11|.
TGTGCCTGGAGCACTGGGGAAAAACTGTTTTTT
CAWSTGEKLFF
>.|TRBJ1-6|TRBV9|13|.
TGTGCCGGATACACAAAAGATAATTCACCCCTCCACTTT
CAGYTKDNSPLHF
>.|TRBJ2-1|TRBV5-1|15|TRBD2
TGCGCCAGCAGTGGAGTGACTAGCGACTACAATGAGCAGTTCTTC
CASSGVTSDYNEQFF
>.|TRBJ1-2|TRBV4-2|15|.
TGTGCCAGCAGCCAAGATAGGACGGACCCCCGGGGCTACACCTTC
CASSQDRTDPRGYTF
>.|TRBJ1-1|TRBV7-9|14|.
TGTGCCAGCAGCTTCCGGGAGGGGTACACTGAAGCTTTCTTT
CASSFREGYTEAFF
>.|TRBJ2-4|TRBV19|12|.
TGTGCCAGTAGTCCCAGGGGAAACATTCAGTACTTC
CASSPRGNIQYF
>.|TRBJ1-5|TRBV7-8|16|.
TGTGCCAGCAGCCCATCCCGCCTATCGCGGGATCAGCCCCAGCATTTT
CASSPSRLSRDQPQHF
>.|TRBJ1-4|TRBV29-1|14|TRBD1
TGCAGCGCGAGCTCCAGGACAGGGGGAGAAAAACTGTTTTTT
CSASSRTGGEKLFF
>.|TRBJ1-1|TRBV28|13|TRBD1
TGTGCCACAGAACCGGGACAGGGTATCCGAGCTTTCTTT
CATEPGQGIRAFF
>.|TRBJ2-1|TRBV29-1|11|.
TGCAGCGTTGTGGGTTCCCTAGAGCAGTTCTTC
CSVVGSLEQFF
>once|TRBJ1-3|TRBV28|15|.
TGTGCCAGCAGTCTATCTTTCCTAGGACGAAACACCATATATTTT
CASSLSFLGRNTIYF
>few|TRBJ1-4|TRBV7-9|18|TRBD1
TGTGCCAGCAGCTTAGCGCTAATTCGAGGGACAGGACAGGAAAAACTGTTTTTT
CASSLALIRGTGQEKLFF
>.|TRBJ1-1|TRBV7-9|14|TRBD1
TGTGCCAGCAGCTTAATGGGACAGGGCACTGAAGCTTTCTTT
CASSLMGQGTEAFF
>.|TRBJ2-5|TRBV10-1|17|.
TGCGCCAGCAGTGAGTCGGTTGCTCCGGGATTCCAAGAGACCCAGTACTTC
CASSESVAPGFQETQYF
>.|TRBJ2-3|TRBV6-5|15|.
TGTGCCAGCAGTTACTCGTCTGTTTTCACAGATACGCAGTATTTT
CASSYSSVFTDTQYF
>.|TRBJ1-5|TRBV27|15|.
TGTGCCAGCAGTGTAGGACTGGGTAGCAATCAGCCCCAGCATTTT
CASSVGLGSNQPQHF
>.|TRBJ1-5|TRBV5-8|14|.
TGTGCCAGCAGCTCTGGATTTAGCAATCAGCCCCAGCATTTT
CASSSGFSNQPQHF
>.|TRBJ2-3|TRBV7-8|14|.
TGTGCCAGCAGCTTAGATGGGCCCCTGGATACGCAGTATTTT
CASSLDGPLDTQYF
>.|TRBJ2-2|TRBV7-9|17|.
TGTGCCAGCAGCGACTTGGGGGCCGACAGTCGGGCCGGGGAGCTGTTTTTT
CASSDLGADSRAGELFF
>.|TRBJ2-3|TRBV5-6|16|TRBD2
TGTGCCAGCAGTCGGGGGAGCGGGAGGGCCCGAGATACGCAGTATTTT
CASSRGSGRARDTQYF
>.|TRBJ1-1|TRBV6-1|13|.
TGTGCCAGCAGAGAGCTCATGGGGACTGAAGCTTTCTTT
CASRELMGTEAFF
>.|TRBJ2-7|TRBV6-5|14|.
TGTGCCAGCAGTGACATCATAGCTTCCTACGAGCAGTACTTC
CASSDIIASYEQYF
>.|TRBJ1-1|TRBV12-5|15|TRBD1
TGTGCTAGTGGTTTCGGGACAGGGGGCAACACTGAAGCTTTCTTT
CASGFGTGGNTEAFF